This T cell receptor beta chain was identified during a study of T-cell memory formation after mild COVID-19. In its sample, this clonotype was seen a few times. What it binds is unknown. Whole-study findings and limits: There were some responding clones in pre-infection memory, which suggested that cross-reactive memory had joined. Among CD4+ contracting clones, most were CM and EM, and CD8+ ones EMRA.

The 5'RACE method, run with constant-segment primers, produced TCR alpha and TCR beta cDNA libraries (carrying sample barcodes and UMIs). TCRdb itself ran the 5' RACE reads through MiXCR, one entry per CDR3 protein. The sample has just over 400,000 distinct CDR3 sequences, 20% to 30% seen once. This TCR came from an adult woman who had mild COVID-19 (a few samples of this study predate the infection). Cell type and time point are not known. The sample taken for sequencing was PBMCs or a T cell subset sorted from them (not recorded which).

Here the CDR3 DNA reads TGTGCCAGCAGCCCACGGTGGGCTAGCGGCTCCTACGAGCAGTACTTC. Its protein product is CASSPRWASGSYEQYF. The V and J genes are TRBV3-1 and TRBJ2-7; 7 positions match TRBD2. Unmatched junction bases numbered 9, after V lost 4 bases and J lost 0 bases. Germline values: CDR1 LGHDT, CDR2 YNNKEL (reference sequence). CDR3 length: 16 amino acids.